These 8 T cell receptor beta chains share one sample of origin, sequenced in a study of cytomegalovirus exposure and HLA in healthy donors. PCR was performed using 60 Vbeta and 13 Jbeta primers. Clones were sequenced by immunoSEQ multiplex PCR, and TCRdb holds only the in-frame ones, with some missing. The profile shows some 110,000 clones, around 66% of them singletons. The source material was PBMCs. The origin of the receptors is a woman aged 40 to 55 in good health and CMV-seropositive.

The V call is TRBV7-2, the J call TRBJ2-7; 11 bases are a match to TRBD2. The CDR3 loop spans 15 amino acids. Germline loops: CDR1 SGHTA, CDR2 FQGNSA. J was trimmed by 3 bases and V by 1 base; bases with no gene match: 2. The CDR3 reads CASSLGGTSGYEQYF. The DNA for the CDR3 is TGTGCCAGCAGCTTAGGGGGGACTAGCGGCTACGAGCAGTACTTC.

This clone was seen only once. J is TRBJ1-2 and V is TRBV6-6, with 7 bases that match TRBD1. Trimming cost V 2 bases and J 4 bases; bases outside gene matches: 1. In germline, CDR1 is MNHNY, CDR2 SVGAGI (reference sequence). The CDR3 is 13 residues long. In nucleotides, the CDR3 is TGTGCCAGCAGTTACGGGACAGTCTATGGCTACACCTTC. This encodes CASSYGTVYGYTF.

The V gene is TRBV7-9, the J gene TRBJ1-6, with TRBD1 matching 8 bases. V lost 5 bases, J lost 6 bases, and 6 bases stayed unmatched. The CDR3 totals 15 residues. Germline CDR1 is SEHNR and CDR2 is FQNEAQ (reference sequence). The CDR3 region is CASSPQGAGNSPLHF. The CDR3 nucleotides are TGTGCCAGCAGCCCCCAGGGGGCAGGTAATTCACCCCTCCACTTT. The complete variable domain, with remaining parts taken from reference TRBV7-9 and TRBJ1-6, reads DTGVSQNPRHKITKRGQNVTFRCDPISEHNRLYWYRQTLGQGPEFLTYFQNEAQLEKSRLLSDRFSAERPKGSFSTLEIQRTEQGDSAMYLCASSPQGAGNSPLHFGNGTRLTVT.

This chain links TRBV6-4 with TRBJ1-4; D gene ambiguous. Germline V gives CDR1 MRHNA, CDR2 SNTAGT. Deletions cut 5 bases from V and 4 bases from J, with 11 bases between. The CDR3 runs to 14 residues. This chain's CDR3 is CASSREASNEKLFF. CDR3 coding DNA: TGTGCCAGCAGTCGGGAGGCAAGTAATGAAAAACTGTTTTTT.

This rearrangement joins TRBV28 to TRBJ1-1; weak D call: TRBD1 (5 bases). The CDR3 is 16 amino acids. The germline CDR1 and CDR2 sequences are MDHEN and SYDVKM. Deletions cut 6 bases from V and 1 base from J, with 18 bases between. The CDR3 loop is CASSSGGVLGNTEAFF. As DNA, the CDR3 is TGTGCCAGCAGCTCTGGAGGGGTTTTGGGGAACACTGAAGCTTTCTTT.

The rearrangement links TRBV19 to TRBJ1-5, with TRBD1 as a possible D gene (5 bases). This CDR3 is 16 amino acids long. Germline-derived CDR1 and CDR2 are LNHDA and SQIVND (reference sequence). V lost 3 bases and J lost 4, with 16 bases in between. CDR3 DNA: TGTGCCAGTAGTATGGGGGGAAGAATTACAAATCAGCCCCAGCATTTT. Its translation: CASSMGGRITNQPQHF.

There are a few counts of this clone. This chain connects TRBV27 to TRBJ2-6; D not resolved. V lost 1 base to trimming and J lost 0 bases, with 4 bases between them. This CDR3 contains 15 residues. The germline V gene has CDR1 MNHEY and CDR2 SMNVEV (reference sequence). The CDR3 DNA sequence: TGTGCCAGCAGTTTATACAGCTCTGGGGCCAACGTCCTGACTTTC. The encoded protein is CASSLYSSGANVLTF.

The chain recombines TRBV1 with TRBJ1-4; the table's TRBD1 call for D was not verified on the DNA. TRBV1 is noted as a pseudogene. CDR3 length equals 18 residues. CDR3: CTSSQPDRGRVKNEKLFF. The CDR3 nucleotides read TGCACCAGCAGCCAACCGGACAGGGGGCGGGTAAAAAATGAAAAACTGTTTTTT.